The 27 T cell receptor beta chains in this list originate from one sample, sequenced in a study of control samples from healthy donors and cancer patients. Repertoires were generated with immunoSEQ multiplex PCR, while TCRdb's copy carries only in-frame clones and drops some. The sample lists 130,000 to 150,000 clones; roughly 93% were seen once. The sample consisted of blood. The receptor source for this set is a man aged 18-30 years in good health.

The chain links TRBV30 to TRBJ1-1, with D perhaps matching TRBD1 (5 bases). This CDR3 is built from 14 residues. Per germline, CDR1 GTSNPN and CDR2 SVGIG (reference sequence). V lost 0 bases, J lost 1 base, and 9 bases lay in between. CDR3 sequence (DNA): TGTGCCTGGAGTGTAGGGGCAGGGAACACTGAAGCTTTCTTT. Translation: CAWSVGAGNTEAFF.

This chain uses TRBV18 with TRBJ1-5; TRBD1 aligns across 9 bases. CDR3 length equals 17 residues. Germline V gene sequence: CDR1 KGHSH, CDR2 LQKENI. The trim removed 2 bases at V and 8 bases at J, leaving 13 bases unmatched. CDR3 DNA sequence: TGTGCCAGCTCACCAGGCCAGGACAGGGGATATGCTGAGCCCCAGCATTTT. This codes for CASSPGQDRGYAEPQHF.

This clone has just one count. The chain uses TRBV6-5 and TRBJ1-2; D perhaps matches TRBD1 (6 bases). V was pared by 6 bases and J by 8 bases, with 16 bases between. CDR3 length: 13 amino acids. CDR1 is MNHEY and CDR2 is SVGAGI in the germline V gene. As DNA, the CDR3 is TGTGCCAGCAGAACAACAGGGTTGAGGGGCTACACCTTC. As protein: CASRTTGLRGYTF.

CDR3 sequence (DNA): TGCGCCAGCAGCCTGGGGGACAGTAGGATCACAGATACGCAGTATTTT. It encodes CASSLGDSRITDTQYF. The genes are TRBV5-1 and TRBJ2-3; 7 bases are shared with TRBD1. Losses at the gene ends were 4 bases for V and 2 bases for J; bases not matched to a gene: 10. The CDR3 totals 16 residues. From germline, CDR1 is SGHRS and CDR2 YFSETQ.

This chain uses TRBV7-6 with TRBJ2-3; D is undetermined. This CDR3 contains 16 residues. The V end lost 1 base, the J end lost 1 base, and 12 bases lay between the germline ends. Looked up from germline, CDR1 is SGHVS and CDR2 is FNYEAQ. CDR3 DNA sequence: TGTGCCAGCAGCTTAGAAGACTTGCCCCGCACAGATACGCAGTATTTT. Its translation: CASSLEDLPRTDTQYF. Complete variable domain (other parts from reference TRBV7-6 and TRBJ2-3): GAGVSQSPRYKVTKRGQDVALRCDPISGHVSLYWYRQALGQGPEFLTYFNYEAQQDKSGLPNDRFSAERPEGSISTLTIQRTEQRDSAMYRCASSLEDLPRTDTQYFGPGTRLTVL.

This clone was counted a single time. This chain links TRBV6-5 with TRBJ2-5; D remains unclear. Trimming left V 3 bases short and J 4 bases short, with 12 bases between. Germline V gene lookup returns CDR1 MNHEY and CDR2 SVGAGI. This CDR3 has 14 amino acids. The CDR3 here is CASSYSLGTETQYF. The CDR3 DNA reads as TGTGCCAGCAGTTATTCATTGGGCACAGAGACCCAGTACTTC.

The chain carries TRBV30 and TRBJ1-6; 9 nucleotides match TRBD1. The germline V gene has CDR1 GTSNPN and CDR2 SVGIG (reference sequence). V lost 7 bases to trimming and J lost 7 bases; unmatched junction nucleotides: 8. This CDR3 has 14 amino acids. CDR3 amino acids: CASSNRGQNSPLHF. The CDR3 region has the DNA TGTGCCTCATCGAACAGGGGGCAAAATTCACCCCTCCACTTT.

This chain links TRBV30 with TRBJ1-3; D remains ambiguous. Germline V CDR1 and CDR2: GTSNPN, SVGIG (reference sequence). The CDR3 is 11 amino acids. Between the trimmed V and J ends, which lost 3 bases and 4 bases, there was a span of 4 bases. CDR3 DNA sequence: TGTGCCTGGAGCACAGGAAACACCATATATTTT. Its translation is CAWSTGNTIYF.

The V call is TRBV30, the J call TRBJ1-1, with D possibly matching TRBD1 (5 bases). V lost 5 bases to trimming and J lost 4 bases, with 5 bases between them. Per germline, CDR1 GTSNPN and CDR2 SVGIG (reference sequence). The CDR3 is made up of 10 amino acids. This CDR3 reads CAWDSTEAFF. CDR3 coding DNA: TGTGCCTGGGACAGCACTGAAGCTTTCTTT.

The chain carries TRBV7-2 and TRBJ1-2, with D possibly being TRBD1 (5 bases). Trimming removed 1 base from V and 6 bases from J, with 15 bases in between. This CDR3 has 15 residues. Germline values: CDR1 SGHTA, CDR2 FQGNSA. The CDR3 DNA follows: TGTGCCAGCAGCTTAGTCCGGCCAGGGATAGATGGCTACACCTTC. It translates to CASSLVRPGIDGYTF. The complete variable domain, with remaining parts taken from reference TRBV7-2 and TRBJ1-2, reads GAGVSQSPSNKVTEKGKDVELRCDPISGHTALYWYRQSLGQGLEFLIYFQGNSAPDKSGLPSDRFSAERTGGSVSTLTIQRTQQEDSAVYLCASSLVRPGIDGYTFGSGTRLTVV.

For this clone: This sample includes further DNA sequences coding for the same CDR3. The rearrangement uses TRBV15 and TRBJ1-1; tentative D call: TRBD1 (5 bases). Trimming took off 3 bases at V and 5 bases at J, with 16 bases between the two ends. The V gene's germline CDR1 is LNHNV and CDR2 YYDKDF (reference sequence). The CDR3 length is 15 residues. The CDR3 protein is CATSRGVVGRTEAFF. The CDR3, as DNA: TGTGCCACCAGCAGGGGGGTGGTTGGTCGGACTGAAGCTTTCTTT.

This clone was counted a single time. V and J are TRBV6-2 or TRBV6-3 and TRBJ2-1; D gene ambiguous. V was trimmed by 5 bases and J by 5 bases, leaving 16 bases between them. Looked up from germline, CDR1 is MNHEY and CDR2 is SVGEGT. CDR3 size: 15 residues. As DNA, the CDR3 is TGTGCCAGCAGTCGGGCCCCCACCAGCGACAATGAGCAGTTCTTC. As protein: CASSRAPTSDNEQFF.

The chain recombines TRBV4-1 with TRBJ2-1; 10 nucleotides agree with TRBD2. CDR3 length equals 15 residues. Per the germline V gene, CDR1 is MGHRA and CDR2 is YSYEKL. Unmatched junction bases numbered 5, after V lost 9 bases and J lost 0 bases. CDR3: CASSSGGRSYNEQFF. The DNA of the CDR3 is TGCGCCAGTAGTAGCGGGGGGCGCTCCTACAATGAGCAGTTCTTC.

The V call is TRBV6-5, the J call TRBJ1-1; D perhaps matches TRBD1 (5 bases). V was clipped by 7 bases and J by 5 bases, with 20 bases between them. Germline V gives CDR1 MNHEY, CDR2 SVGAGI. The CDR3 contains 15 residues. CDR3: CASNAGPPSRTEAFF. The CDR3 DNA reads as TGTGCCAGCAATGCGGGACCTCCAAGTCGGACTGAAGCTTTCTTT.

The rearrangement joins TRBV10-1 to TRBJ1-1; the D is unclear. This CDR3 spans 13 amino acids. Trimming stripped 5 bases from V and 2 bases from J, with 9 bases between. Germline assignment: CDR1 WNHNN and CDR2 SYGVQD (reference sequence). CDR3 protein: CASSPSANTEAFF. CDR3 nucleotide sequence: TGCGCCAGCAGTCCCTCAGCAAACACTGAAGCTTTCTTT.

This chain links TRBV2 with TRBJ2-7; D not resolved. Per germline, CDR1 SNHLY and CDR2 FYNNEI. The CDR3 length is 12 residues. Trimming shortened V by 6 bases and J by 5 bases, and 11 bases separated the two germline ends. The CDR3 spells CASRIPNDEQYF. The DNA of the CDR3 is TGTGCCAGCAGGATTCCCAACGACGAGCAGTACTTC.

The chain employs TRBV7-9 and TRBJ1-2; possibly TRBD1 for D (6 bases). Germline lookup yields CDR1 SEHNR and CDR2 FQNEAQ (reference sequence). With 1 base removed from V and 5 bases from J, the gap between germline ends came to 11 bases. The CDR3 covers 14 residues. The CDR3 nucleotides read TGTGCCAGCAGCTTAGGACGGGGGGCGTATGGCTACACCTTC. Residues: CASSLGRGAYGYTF.

The chain joins TRBV13 to TRBJ1-1; a weak D match, TRBD1 (5 bases). The CDR3 totals 12 residues. Germline V gives CDR1 PRHDT, CDR2 FYEKMQ (reference sequence). The V gene lost 5 bases and the J gene lost 10 bases, with 14 bases spanning the gap. CDR3 amino acids: CASSPNGGGAFF. The CDR3 coding sequence is TGTGCCAGCAGCCCGAACGGCGGGGGAGCTTTCTTT. Filled out from reference TRBV13 and TRBJ1-1, the complete variable domain reads AAGVIQSPRHLIKEKRETATLKCYPIPRHDTVYWYQQGPGQDPQFLISFYEKMQSDKGSIPDRFSAQQFSDYHSELNMSSLELGDSALYFCASSPNGGGAFFGQGTRLTVV.

The chain links TRBV19 to TRBJ2-2; the match to TRBD2 covers 11 bases. CDR1 and CDR2 (germline): LNHDA, SQIVND (reference sequence). Trimming took 9 bases from V and 0 from J; bases not matched to a gene: 9. The CDR3 has 17 amino acids. The CDR3 loop reads CASRPGLAEPNTGELFF. The CDR3 nucleotides read TGTGCCAGCCGGCCGGGACTAGCGGAACCGAACACCGGGGAGCTGTTTTTT.

This clone was recorded only once. The rearrangement uses TRBV19 and TRBJ1-3; the D gene is possibly TRBD1 (5 bases). Looked up from germline, CDR1 is LNHDA and CDR2 is SQIVND (reference sequence). V shed 10 bases and J shed 0 bases, with 10 bases lying between them. The length of the CDR3 is 13 residues. The CDR3 nucleotides are TGTGCCACCAGGGTGGTCTCTGGAAACACCATATATTTT. It encodes CATRVVSGNTIYF.

This chain uses TRBV7-9 with TRBJ1-1; possibly TRBD1 for D (5 bases). The CDR3 runs to 14 residues. In germline, CDR1 is SEHNR, CDR2 FQNEAQ (reference sequence). V was shortened by 1 base and J by 8 bases, with 14 bases between the two germline ends. Here the CDR3 DNA reads TGTGCCAGCAGCTTAGATCTCACGGGGACCGAAGCTTTCTTT. It specifies CASSLDLTGTEAFF.

The CDR3 DNA reads as TGTGCCGTCTGGGCAGATACGCAGTATTTT. Translating gives CAVWADTQYF. The chain is built from TRBV12-3 or TRBV12-4 and TRBJ2-3; the D is unclear. Trimming removed 11 bases from V and 4 bases from J, with 7 bases in between. The CDR3 covers 10 residues.

The chain links TRBV30 to TRBJ1-6; 12 bases line up with TRBD1. V was pared by 8 bases and J by 5 bases, with 4 bases of the junction left unmatched. CDR1 is GTSNPN, CDR2 SVGIG, per germline (reference sequence). This CDR3 spans 14 amino acids. Written as DNA, the CDR3 is TGTGCCCAGGGACAGGGGGCGAATAATTCACCCCTCCACTTT. Translated: CAQGQGANNSPLHF. The entire variable domain, with the rest obtained from reference TRBV30 and TRBJ1-6, is as follows: SQTIHQWPATLVQPVGSPLSLECTVEGTSNPNLYWYRQAAGRGLQLLFYSVGIGQISSEVPQNLSASRPQDRQFILSSKKLLLSDSGFYLCAQGQGANNSPLHFGNGTRLTVT.

This rearrangement joins TRBV4-1 to TRBJ2-2; D may be TRBD2 (6 bases). CDR3 length equals 13 residues. The ends were cut back, 3 bases at V and 5 bases at J, with 7 bases in the middle. CDR1 is MGHRA and CDR2 is YSYEKL in the germline V gene. The CDR3 here is CASSQAGTGELFF. The CDR3 DNA reads as TGCGCCAGCAGCCAGGCGGGAACCGGGGAGCTGTTTTTT.

V is TRBV27 and J is TRBJ1-2; no clear D gene. The germline V and J ends were trimmed by 7 bases and 8 bases, with 5 bases remaining between them. Per the germline V gene, CDR1 is MNHEY and CDR2 is SMNVEV (reference sequence). CDR3 length equals 9 residues. The CDR3 nucleotides are TGTGCCAGCATGGGGGGCTACACCTTC. The encoded protein is CASMGGYTF.

The V call is TRBV19, the J call TRBJ1-6, with D perhaps TRBD1 (6 bases). The germline gives CDR1 LNHDA, CDR2 SQIVND (reference sequence). This CDR3 is built from 12 residues. V gave up 6 bases and J gave up 10 bases, with 10 bases separating them. Here the CDR3 reads CASRNGGSPLHF. CDR3 sequence (DNA): TGTGCCAGTAGAAACGGGGGCTCACCCCTCCACTTT. Looking up the rest from reference TRBV19 and TRBJ1-6 gives the full variable domain: DGGITQSPKYLFRKEGQNVTLSCEQNLNHDAMYWYRQDPGQGLRLIYYSQIVNDFQKGDIAEGYSVSREKKESFPLTVTSAQKNPTAFYLCASRNGGSPLHFGNGTRLTVT.

This chain links TRBV11-2 with TRBJ2-4; tentatively, D is TRBD1 (5 bases). V dropped 1 base and J dropped 14 bases, with 15 bases sitting between them. The CDR3 is made up of 13 amino acids. Germline-derived CDR1 and CDR2 are SGHAT and FQNNGV. CDR3: CASSLGQLGVEYF. DNA for the CDR3: TGTGCCAGCAGCTTAGGACAGCTAGGTGTGGAGTACTTC.